This T cell receptor beta chain comes out of a study of human T cells and chemical hapten exposure. Whole-study findings and limits: Significantly greater numbers of large CDR3 similarity clusters came from expanded TCRs than from controls.

Stated time point: pre-sensitization, week 0. Described treatment: therapeutic diphenylcyclopropenone sensitization with weekly scalp DPC. This clonotype showed up just a few times. No antigen is known for it. What the library attached to individual cDNA molecules were unique molecular identifiers. TCRdb re-derived calls from the RACE reads in MiXCR, one entry per CDR3 protein. The data show roughly 380,000 distinct CDR3 sequences, 5% to 6.5% seen once. This CDR3 spans 15 amino acids. Germline CDR1 reads ENHRY; CDR2 reads SYGVKD. The V segment lost 2 bases and the J segment 6 bases; nucleotides outside the gene matches: 9.

V is TRBV10-3 and J is TRBJ2-7; 8 bases match TRBD2. Here the sequenced sample was whole blood, taken in connection with sensitization to the hapten diphenylcyclopropenone (DPC). The receptor comes from a woman aged 45-59 years with alopecia areata. Some clones in this sample may be carry-over from other donors' samples. DNA for the CDR3: TGTGCCATCAGTGAGCGGTCTAGCGGGCGCATCGAGCAGTACTTC. It yields the protein CAISERSSGRIEQYF.